The T cell receptor (beta chain) under discussion was sequenced for a study of monozygotic twins with cystic fibrosis. Study as a whole: Library input was about 3 micrograms of fragmented DNA, with roughly 14 PCR cycles. General observations from the study: Monozygotic CF twins shared more identical nucleotide clonotypes than unrelated patients. Clonality was generally low (median around 0.01), higher in the most severe patients. J usage was most co-twin-similar in 8 of 16 pairs, V in 13.

Germline V gene sequence: CDR1 MNHEY, CDR2 SMNVEV (reference sequence). The CDR3 consists of 19 residues. With 2 bases clipped from V and 1 base from J, the junction kept 13 bases outside the gene matches. Sequencing used immunoSEQ multiplex PCR; TCRdb keeps in-frame clones, though not all of them. The sample yields about 20,000 clones, 90% to 97% seen once. As concerns this clone: Its target is not known.

This receptor was identified in a girl aged 2 to 10 with cystic fibrosis. The source material was blood. V and J are TRBV27 and TRBJ2-1; 8 nucleotides agree with TRBD1. CDR3 nucleotides: TGTGCCAGCAGTTTAAGGAGGGACAGGCCGTCTCTTTCCTACAATGAGCAGTTCTTC. Translating it yields CASSLRRDRPSLSYNEQFF.